The rows below give T cell receptor beta chains drawn from one sample of a study of OX40 agonist ivuxolimab in advanced cancers. TCRdb's table, derived via immunoSEQ multiplex PCR, lists solely in-frame clones and lacks some. The data contain roughly 86,000 clones, just over 85% of them singletons. Sequencing used CD4+ or CD8+ T cells sorted from blood, obtained in a trial of the OX40 agonist ivuxolimab. These receptors were obtained from an adult with an advanced solid tumor such as melanoma, head and neck, liver or kidney cancer. Each CDR3 is given with its conserved first and last residue. A D gene is named only where the DNA matches it firmly. Not every row has a clone size; where given, it reads once, few, many or a size class.

>TRBV6-1|.|TRBJ2-7|.
TGTGCCAGCAGTGAAGCTTTGGGGCCCCGTGAGGAGCAGTACTTC
CASSEALGPREEQYF
>TRBV19|.|TRBJ2-1|TRBD2
TGTGCCAGTAGTATACTGAGCGGGAGAGGTGTGGATGAGCAGTTCTTC
CASSILSGRGVDEQFF
>TRBV5-4|.|TRBJ1-1|.
TGTGCCAGCAGCTTTACAGGTCCGAGGGGCACTGAAGCTTTCTTT
CASSFTGPRGTEAFF
>TRBV5-6|.|TRBJ1-3|.
TGTGCCAGCAGCTTTGGGCGGCGAAACACCATATATTTT
CASSFGRRNTIYF
>TRBV27|few|TRBJ1-5|TRBD1
TGTGCCAGCAGTATGGCAGGGGGTCAGCCCCAGCATTTT
CASSMAGGQPQHF
>TRBV9|.|TRBJ2-1|.
TGTGCCAGCAGCGTAGCCCCTACCCACAATGAGCAGTTCTTC
CASSVAPTHNEQFF
>TRBV4-3|once|TRBJ2-3|TRBD2
TGCGCCAGCAGCCAAACCCCATTTAGCGGGAGGGATACGCAGTATTTT
CASSQTPFSGRDTQYF
>TRBV15|.|TRBJ2-7|.
TGTGCCACCAGCAGAGATCTGGGCTGGGGCGAGCAGTACTTC
CATSRDLGWGEQYF
>TRBV28|.|TRBJ1-1|TRBD1
TGTGCCAGCAGTGTGGACAGGCCCAACACTGAAGCTTTCTTT
CASSVDRPNTEAFF
>TRBV19|.|TRBJ2-3|TRBD1
TGTGCCAGTAGTATCTCAGCCGGACAGGGAAGATCTGATACGCAGTATTTT
CASSISAGQGRSDTQYF
>TRBV4-2|.|TRBJ1-2|.
TGTGCCAGCAGCCAAGATGGGGTTGGAGGTAACTATGGCTACACCTTC
CASSQDGVGGNYGYTF
>TRBV5-4|.|TRBJ1-6|.
TGTGCCAGCAGCTTGGGCCAGGGGAGTTCACCCCTCCACTTT
CASSLGQGSSPLHF
>TRBV18|.|TRBJ1-2|.
TGTGCCAGCTCACCGCAATCCTACTCTGACCGCTTTACCTACACCTTC
CASSPQSYSDRFTYTF
>TRBV29-1|once|TRBJ1-1|.
TGCAGCGTTGAACGGGGCCAGGGTGGAGCTTTCTTT
CSVERGQGGAFF
>TRBV7-2|.|TRBJ2-7|.
TGTGCCAGCAGCCGAGGGTACGAGCAGTACTTC
CASSRGYEQYF
>TRBV5-1|.|TRBJ2-1|.
TGCGCCAGCAGCTTGGTCCCCCCGACAGATAGCAATGAGCAGTTCTTC
CASSLVPPTDSNEQFF
>TRBV19|.|TRBJ1-1|TRBD1
TGTGCCAGCACCCCCCCACAGGGGATCAACACTGAAGCTTTCTTT
CASTPPQGINTEAFF
>TRBV4-1|once|TRBJ1-4|.
TGCGCCAGCAGCCCAGTCCGGATGAGGGGGGAAAAACTGTTTTTT
CASSPVRMRGEKLFF
>TRBV7-6|.|TRBJ2-2|TRBD1
TGTGCCAGCAGCCCCCGGGACAGGGGGCGCCCCGGGGAGCTGTTTTTT
CASSPRDRGRPGELFF
>TRBV5-1|once|TRBJ2-2|TRBD1
TGCGCCAGCAGGGAAACACAGGGGAACGGGGAGCTGTTTTTT
CASRETQGNGELFF
>TRBV11-1|.|TRBJ2-5|TRBD1
TGTGCCAGCAGCTCGACAGGGAAGACCCAGTACTTC
CASSSTGKTQYF
>TRBV19|few|TRBJ1-5|.
TGTGCCAGTAGTATAGGTGTTACTGATAGCAATCAGCCCCAGCATTTT
CASSIGVTDSNQPQHF
>TRBV5-6|.|TRBJ1-5|.
TGTGCCAGCAGCCTGGGCCAGGTTGGCAATCAGCCCCAGCATTTT
CASSLGQVGNQPQHF
>TRBV9|few|TRBJ1-2|.
TGTGCCAGCAGCGTGGCGACGGAGCCCTATGGCTACACCTTC
CASSVATEPYGYTF
>TRBV30|.|TRBJ1-2|.
TGTGCCTGGAGTCTCGGGTTGGATGGCTACACCTTC
CAWSLGLDGYTF
>TRBV14|once|TRBJ2-6|.
TGTGCCAGCAGCCAAGACGAATCCTTGGGGGGGGCCAACGTCCTGACTTTC
CASSQDESLGGANVLTF
>TRBV4-3|.|TRBJ1-1|TRBD1
TGCGCCAGCAGCCCTCCGGGACAGGTGAACACTGAAGCTTTCTTT
CASSPPGQVNTEAFF